These T cell receptor beta chains were read from a single sample in a study of T cells after yellow fever vaccination. Each CDR3 protein is one row after TCRdb ran MiXCR on the 5' RACE reads. The table has 300,000 to 400,000 distinct CDR3 sequences, around an eighth seen once. Sequenced material: CD4+ T cells sorted from PBMCs, taken 15 days after the yellow fever booster vaccination. The source is a man in his late teens or twenties who received the YFV17D yellow fever vaccine. Each CDR3 is given with its conserved first and last residue. Each record gives: D gene, clone size, J gene, V gene, CDR3 length, CDR3 DNA, CDR3 protein. D genes are given only for firm matches. Clone size appears in some rows only: once, few, many, or a class for an expanded clone.

D: NA
size: NA
J: TRBJ1-5
V: TRBV5-5
length: 14
DNA: TGTGCCAGCAGCTTGGTCGCAGGGGATCAGCCCCAGCATTTT
CDR3: CASSLVAGDQPQHF

D: NA
size: few
J: TRBJ2-1
V: TRBV5-4
length: 11
DNA: TGTGCCAGCAGCAATGACAATGAGCAGTTCTTC
CDR3: CASSNDNEQFF

D: NA
size: NA
J: TRBJ2-1
V: TRBV20-1
length: 14
DNA: TGCAGTGCTAGAGAAGTAACGGGGGCCGGTGAGCAGTTCTTC
CDR3: CSAREVTGAGEQFF

D: TRBD1
size: NA
J: TRBJ2-1
V: TRBV11-2
length: 16
DNA: TGTGCCAGCAGCCAGGCTCCGGGACAGGGGCCTCGTGAGCAGTTCTTC
CDR3: CASSQAPGQGPREQFF

D: NA
size: many
J: TRBJ2-5
V: TRBV18
length: 12
DNA: TGTGCCAGCTCACCAGACCAAGAGACCCAGTACTTC
CDR3: CASSPDQETQYF

D: NA
size: few
J: TRBJ2-6
V: TRBV7-2
length: 16
DNA: TGTGCCAGCAGCTTCGGAAGGGCTGGTGGGGCCAACGTCCTGACTTTC
CDR3: CASSFGRAGGANVLTF

D: TRBD2
size: few
J: TRBJ2-1
V: TRBV9
length: 15
DNA: TGTGCCAGCAGCGTAGGGGGACTAGCGTACAATGAGCAGTTCTTC
CDR3: CASSVGGLAYNEQFF

D: TRBD1
size: NA
J: TRBJ1-3
V: TRBV9
length: 17
DNA: TGTGCCAGCAGCGTCAAAGCAGGGACAGGGAATGGAGACACCATATATTTT
CDR3: CASSVKAGTGNGDTIYF

D: TRBD1
size: few
J: TRBJ2-7
V: TRBV5-1
length: 15
DNA: TGCGCCAGCAGCCGGGGTTCAGGGGGATCCTACGAGCAGTACTTC
CDR3: CASSRGSGGSYEQYF

D: NA
size: many
J: TRBJ2-1
V: TRBV5-1
length: 15
DNA: TGCGCCAGCAGTCATCGACCTGACTGGACAAATGAGCAGTTCTTC
CDR3: CASSHRPDWTNEQFF

D: TRBD1
size: few
J: TRBJ2-1
V: TRBV6-5
length: 14
DNA: TGTGCCAGCAGTTACTCGAGAGGGGGCGGTGAGCAGTTCTTC
CDR3: CASSYSRGGGEQFF

D: NA
size: few
J: TRBJ2-2
V: TRBV7-6
length: 13
DNA: TGTGCCAGCAGCGCCCATCTAACCGGGGAGCTGTTTTTT
CDR3: CASSAHLTGELFF

D: NA
size: NA
J: TRBJ1-1
V: TRBV28
length: 15
DNA: TGTGCCAGCAGTTTCCTCCGCGCGGGAAGGAATGAAGCTTTCTTT
CDR3: CASSFLRAGRNEAFF

D: TRBD1
size: few
J: TRBJ1-5
V: TRBV6-6
length: 18
DNA: TGTGCCAGCAGTTACGCCGGGACAGGGGGTACATCCAATCAGCCCCAGCATTTT
CDR3: CASSYAGTGGTSNQPQHF

D: TRBD2
size: NA
J: TRBJ2-1
V: TRBV5-1
length: 15
DNA: TGCGCCAGCAGCTTGCTCCTAGCGGGGGAGAATGAGCAGTTCTTC
CDR3: CASSLLLAGENEQFF

D: NA
size: NA
J: TRBJ1-6
V: TRBV9
length: 14
DNA: TGTGCCAGCAGCGTAGATGGGGGGCCATCACCCCTCCACTTT
CDR3: CASSVDGGPSPLHF

D: NA
size: few
J: TRBJ1-4
V: TRBV5-1
length: 16
DNA: TGCGCCAGCAGCTTGAGTCAGGCGACAACTAATGAAAAACTGTTTTTT
CDR3: CASSLSQATTNEKLFF

D: NA
size: few
J: TRBJ2-1
V: TRBV10-3
length: 19
DNA: TGTGCCATCAGGAAGTCAGTTAGCAGAGAGAGTTTCGGCTACAATGAGCAGTTCTTC
CDR3: CAIRKSVSRESFGYNEQFF

D: NA
size: many
J: TRBJ1-5
V: TRBV19
length: 16
DNA: TGTGCCAGTAGCCTCGATTCCGCCGGGGGAAAACAGCCCCAGCATTTT
CDR3: CASSLDSAGGKQPQHF

D: TRBD1
size: few
J: TRBJ1-3
V: TRBV5-1
length: 15
DNA: TGCGCCAGCAGCACCGGACAGGGAGGAGGAAACACCATATATTTT
CDR3: CASSTGQGGGNTIYF

D: TRBD1
size: few
J: TRBJ2-7
V: TRBV4-3
length: 14
DNA: TGCGCCAGCAGCCCAAGACAGGGGGTGGGTGAGCAGTACTTC
CDR3: CASSPRQGVGEQYF

D: TRBD1
size: few
J: TRBJ2-1
V: TRBV7-2
length: 15
DNA: TGTGCCAGCAGCCTTGACAGGGGCAGGGAAGGTGAGCAGTTCTTC
CDR3: CASSLDRGREGEQFF

D: NA
size: NA
J: TRBJ2-2
V: TRBV19
length: 16
DNA: TGTGCCAGTAGGCGGACTATCAGCCGCCTTACCGGGGAGCTGTTTTTT
CDR3: CASRRTISRLTGELFF

D: NA
size: NA
J: TRBJ2-3
V: TRBV5-5
length: 15
DNA: TGTGCCAGCAGCTTGGAGACAACTAGCACAGATACGCAGTATTTT
CDR3: CASSLETTSTDTQYF

D: NA
size: few
J: TRBJ1-4
V: TRBV2
length: 14
DNA: TGTGCCAGCAGTGAAGGGGAATCTAATGAAAAACTGTTTTTT
CDR3: CASSEGESNEKLFF

D: NA
size: NA
J: TRBJ2-3
V: TRBV5-1
length: 14
DNA: TGCGCCAGCAGCTATGGGGGGCCCGCAGATACGCAGTATTTT
CDR3: CASSYGGPADTQYF

D: NA
size: NA
J: TRBJ2-7
V: TRBV12-3/TRBV12-4
length: 14
DNA: TGTGCCAGCAGTTTAGGGGTGCAGGGGACCGAGCAGTACTTC
CDR3: CASSLGVQGTEQYF

D: TRBD2
size: NA
J: TRBJ2-3
V: TRBV6-6
length: 16
DNA: TGTGCCAGCAGCGGCGGACTAGCGGGGACACGGGAAACGCAGTATTTT
CDR3: CASSGGLAGTRETQYF

D: NA
size: NA
J: TRBJ1-1
V: TRBV2
length: 12
DNA: TGTGCCAGCAGGGGGTTGGGCACTGAAGCTTTCTTT
CDR3: CASRGLGTEAFF

D: NA
size: many
J: TRBJ2-2
V: TRBV6-5
length: 14
DNA: TGTGCCAGCACCCAGGGTGGGTCGACCGGGGAGCTGTTTTTT
CDR3: CASTQGGSTGELFF

D: NA
size: NA
J: TRBJ1-1
V: TRBV3-2
length: 17
DNA: TGTGCCAGCAGCCAAGATGGTGGGGTTCGGTGGCCGGGTGAAGCTTTCTTT
CDR3: CASSQDGGVRWPGEAFF

D: TRBD1
size: few
J: TRBJ2-3
V: TRBV18
length: 15
DNA: TGTGCCAGCTCAACGTGGGGACAGGGTACGAATACGCAGTATTTT
CDR3: CASSTWGQGTNTQYF

D: NA
size: NA
J: TRBJ2-7
V: TRBV12-3/TRBV12-4
length: 13
DNA: TGTGCCAGCAGTTTTTGGGGCCGCTACGAGCAGTACTTC
CDR3: CASSFWGRYEQYF

D: NA
size: few
J: TRBJ1-4
V: TRBV7-8
length: 18
DNA: TGTGCCAGCAGCTTACTCGGGGCAGGCAAAGCAACTAATGAAAAACTGTTTTTT
CDR3: CASSLLGAGKATNEKLFF

D: NA
size: few
J: TRBJ2-5
V: TRBV4-2
length: 15
DNA: TGTGCCAGCAGCCAATATACAGGACTGGGAGAGACCCAGTACTTC
CDR3: CASSQYTGLGETQYF

D: TRBD1
size: NA
J: TRBJ2-1
V: TRBV7-3
length: 15
DNA: TGTGCCAGCAGCTTCGACAGGGGGGGGTACAATGAGCAGTTCTTC
CDR3: CASSFDRGGYNEQFF

D: NA
size: few
J: TRBJ2-5
V: TRBV7-2
length: 16
DNA: TGTGCCAGCAGCTCTGGGACCACCTCGGCAAAAGAGACCCAGTACTTC
CDR3: CASSSGTTSAKETQYF

D: NA
size: NA
J: TRBJ2-7
V: TRBV5-1
length: 13
DNA: TGCGCCAGCAGCTTGTGGCAGGCCTACGAGCAGTACTTC
CDR3: CASSLWQAYEQYF

D: NA
size: NA
J: TRBJ2-3
V: TRBV28
length: 17
DNA: TGTGCCAGCAGCCCCAACGGGTGGAGCGGGCGGGAACTAAGGCAGTATTTT
CDR3: CASSPNGWSGRELRQYF

D: TRBD2
size: few
J: TRBJ2-5
V: TRBV5-1
length: 14
DNA: TGCGCCAGCAGGCTAGCGGGGGCTCAAGAGACCCAGTACTTC
CDR3: CASRLAGAQETQYF

D: NA
size: NA
J: TRBJ2-5
V: TRBV15
length: 14
DNA: TGTGCCACCAGCAGAGATCGGAGTCAAGAGACCCAGTACTTC
CDR3: CATSRDRSQETQYF

D: TRBD1
size: NA
J: TRBJ2-4
V: TRBV4-3
length: 17
DNA: TGCGCCAGCAGCCAAGATCTGGGCAGGGGGTTAGGAAACATTCAGTACTTC
CDR3: CASSQDLGRGLGNIQYF

D: NA
size: NA
J: TRBJ1-1
V: TRBV5-4
length: 14
DNA: TGTGCCAGCAGCTTGGGGGCGGGGGGCACTGAAGCTTTCTTT
CDR3: CASSLGAGGTEAFF

D: TRBD1
size: NA
J: TRBJ2-1
V: TRBV7-3
length: 14
DNA: TGTGCCAGCAGCACTAGGACAGGGTGGAATGAGCAGTTCTTC
CDR3: CASSTRTGWNEQFF

D: NA
size: NA
J: TRBJ1-1
V: TRBV5-1
length: 14
DNA: TGCGCCAGCAGCTCTTCTACGGGGAACACTGAAGCTTTCTTT
CDR3: CASSSSTGNTEAFF

D: TRBD1
size: many
J: TRBJ1-1
V: TRBV7-9
length: 15
DNA: TGTGCCAGCAGCTGGGACAGGAGCCGGAACACTGAAGCTTTCTTT
CDR3: CASSWDRSRNTEAFF

D: NA
size: NA
J: TRBJ2-3
V: TRBV4-1
length: 17
DNA: TGCGCCAGCAGCCAAGAACGGGGAGCTAAGTCACAGAATACGCAGTATTTT
CDR3: CASSQERGAKSQNTQYF

D: NA
size: few
J: TRBJ1-1
V: TRBV3-1
length: 17
DNA: TGTGCCAGCAGCCCGCAGTATCGTGGCAGCCTGAACACTGAAGCTTTCTTT
CDR3: CASSPQYRGSLNTEAFF

D: NA
size: NA
J: TRBJ2-5
V: TRBV20-1
length: 14
DNA: TGCAGTGCCCCTCTTCCCTCTGGGACAGAGACCCAGTACTTC
CDR3: CSAPLPSGTETQYF

D: NA
size: NA
J: TRBJ1-3
V: TRBV4-3
length: 15
DNA: TGCGCCAGCAGCCAGGGGGCCGACTCTGGAAACACCATATATTTT
CDR3: CASSQGADSGNTIYF

D: NA
size: few
J: TRBJ1-1
V: TRBV5-1
length: 14
DNA: TGCGCCAGCAGCTTGGATCCAGAAATCACTGAAGCTTTCTTT
CDR3: CASSLDPEITEAFF

D: NA
size: NA
J: TRBJ1-5
V: TRBV4-1
length: 20
DNA: TGCGCCAGCAGCCAAGGAACCCTAGCCGGCCCACGGTATAGCAATCAGCCCCAGCATTTT
CDR3: CASSQGTLAGPRYSNQPQHF

D: NA
size: NA
J: TRBJ2-2
V: TRBV3-1
length: 15
DNA: TGTGCCAGCAGCCAAGAGTCGATCAACACCGGGGAGCTGTTTTTT
CDR3: CASSQESINTGELFF